The 14 T cell receptor beta chains below were found in one sample sequenced in a study of blood T cell repertoires in COVID-19. The table came from immunoSEQ multiplex PCR; TCRdb's copy has only in-frame clones and leaves some out. The sample records 150,000 to 200,000 clones, more than 85% being singletons. The sequenced sample consisted of peripheral blood. Receptor source: a woman at least 80 years old in a cohort sampled during active or convalescent COVID-19.

This clone was seen just once. The DNA of the CDR3 is TGTGCCAGCTCACCGGAGCTTTACACTGAAGCTTTCTTT. It is translated as CASSPELYTEAFF. The chain carries TRBV18 and TRBJ1-1; D is ambiguous. The germline CDR1 and CDR2 sequences are KGHSH and LQKENI. The CDR3 extends over 13 amino acids. Trimming took off 3 bases at V and 3 bases at J, with 8 bases between the two ends.

The chain recombines TRBV29-1 with TRBJ1-3, with D hard to call. The CDR3 contains 15 residues. Trimming removed 4 bases at V and 0 bases at J, with 13 bases between. Germline-derived CDR1 and CDR2 are SQVTM and ANQGSEA. Here the CDR3 DNA reads TGCAGCGTTGGGGTCGGGGTGGGCTCTGGAAACACCATATATTTT. This sequence encodes CSVGVGVGSGNTIYF.

This clone was seen once. V and J are TRBV6-4 and TRBJ2-7; 8 positions agree with TRBD2. Germline CDR1 and CDR2: MRHNA and SNTAGT. With V trimmed by 6 bases and J by 1 base, 14 bases remained unmatched. The CDR3 is 17 residues long. CDR3 in amino acids: CASRRLALFLGSYEQYV. DNA of the CDR3: TGTGCCAGCAGAAGACTAGCGCTGTTCTTAGGGTCCTACGAGCAGTACGTC.

The J gene is TRBJ1-4, the V gene TRBV3-1 (or the pseudogene TRBV3-2), with a possible D match to TRBD1 (5 bases). Trimming pared 3 bases from V and 7 bases from J, leaving 18 bases between. There are 16 residues in the CDR3. The V gene's germline CDR1 is LGHDT and CDR2 YNNKEL (reference sequence). The DNA for the CDR3 is TGTGCCAGCAGCCATAAGAGCGGGACCACGGGTGAAAAACTGTTTTTT. The encoded protein is CASSHKSGTTGEKLFF.

This chain connects TRBV30 to TRBJ1-1, with D possibly being TRBD1 (6 bases). The germline CDR1 and CDR2 sequences are GTSNPN and SVGIG (reference sequence). V lost 3 bases to trimming and J lost 1 base, with 15 bases between them. CDR3 size: 15 residues. CDR3 sequence (DNA): TGTGCCTGGAGGGGACCGGGACACTGGAACACTGAAGCTTTCTTT. Amino acids: CAWRGPGHWNTEAFF.

The genes are TRBV5-1 and TRBJ2-2, with D maybe TRBD2 (5 bases). The CDR3 length is 13 residues. Trimming left V 6 bases short and J 3 bases short, with 9 bases between. CDR1 and CDR2 from the germline V gene are SGHRS and YFSETQ. The CDR3 DNA sequence: TGCGCCAGCAATTTCGGGGACACCGGGGAGCTGTTTTTT. This sequence encodes CASNFGDTGELFF.

The chain couples TRBV11-2 to TRBJ2-2; 9 bases match TRBD1. This CDR3 comprises 15 residues. Trimming cost V 5 bases and J 5 bases; bases outside gene matches: 6. Germline-derived CDR1 and CDR2 are SGHAT and FQNNGV. CDR3: CASSDRQGGTGELFF. Written as DNA, the CDR3 is TGTGCCAGCAGCGATAGACAGGGGGGAACCGGGGAGCTGTTTTTT.

V gene TRBV14 combines with J gene TRBJ2-2, with TRBD1 identical over 8 bases. Germline assignment: CDR1 SGHDN and CDR2 FVKESK. With 2 bases clipped from V and 5 bases from J, the junction kept 4 bases outside the gene matches. The CDR3 sequence is 15 residues long. The CDR3 sequence is CASSQQGAQTGELFF. The CDR3 coding sequence is TGTGCCAGCAGCCAACAGGGGGCGCAGACCGGGGAGCTGTTTTTT.

The chain recombines TRBV7-2 with TRBJ1-2; D is possibly TRBD1 (5 bases). This CDR3 is 16 amino acids long. The germline gives CDR1 SGHTA, CDR2 FQGNSA. The V end lost 0 bases, the J end lost 4 bases, and 15 bases lay between the germline ends. The CDR3: CASSLAVGGESYGYTF. The CDR3 DNA sequence: TGTGCCAGCAGCTTAGCAGTGGGGGGGGAGAGCTATGGCTACACCTTC.

This chain links TRBV18 with TRBJ1-1; tentatively, D is TRBD1 (5 bases). CDR3 length: 14 amino acids. Germline V gene sequence: CDR1 KGHSH, CDR2 LQKENI. With 1 base removed from V and 4 bases from J, the gap between germline ends came to 10 bases. The chain's CDR3 is CASSPQSRGTEAFF. The CDR3 bases are TGTGCCAGCTCACCACAGAGTAGGGGCACTGAAGCTTTCTTT.

The chain is built from TRBV6-5 and TRBJ2-3, with 7 positions matching TRBD1. Trimming cost V 5 bases and J 3 bases; bases outside gene matches: 8. Germline CDR1 is MNHEY and CDR2 is SVGAGI. The CDR3 is 15 amino acids. CDR3 bases: TGTGCCAGCAGTAGAAACAGGGGTGGTACAGATACGCAGTATTTT. This gives the protein CASSRNRGGTDTQYF.

This clone has a single count. The chain combines TRBV3-1 (or the pseudogene TRBV3-2) with TRBJ1-6; TRBD1 matches 9 bases. CDR1 is LGHDT, CDR2 YNNKEL, per germline (reference sequence). The trim removed 3 bases at V and 8 bases at J, leaving 5 bases unmatched. The CDR3 sequence is 15 residues long. The CDR3 DNA sequence: TGTGCCAGCAGCCATCGGGACAGGGCCTATTCACCCCTCCACTTT. Translated, it gives CASSHRDRAYSPLHF.

The chain recombines TRBV4-1 with TRBJ2-7; 7 bases align to TRBD2. The V and J ends lost 1 base and 2 bases, in that order; junction bases with no gene match: 11. The CDR3 is made up of 17 amino acids. Germline CDR1 reads MGHRA; CDR2 reads YSYEKL. The CDR3 region has the DNA TGCGCCAGCAGCCAAGCTATCGTGCGGGGGTCAACCTACGAGCAGTACTTC. Translated: CASSQAIVRGSTYEQYF.

V and J are TRBV7-2 and TRBJ2-5; 10 nucleotides align to TRBD2. The CDR3 is 15 residues long. The V gene's germline CDR1 is SGHTA and CDR2 FQGNSA. V was clipped by 2 bases and J by 6 bases; unmatched bases: 6. CDR3 sequence: CASSLSGRVEKTQYF. The CDR3 DNA follows: TGTGCCAGCAGCTTAAGCGGGAGGGTTGAGAAGACCCAGTACTTC.